Listed below are T cell receptor beta chains from one sample, sequenced in a study of shared clonotypes between healthy human individuals. This table comes from immunoSEQ multiplex PCR, and its TCRdb copy is limited to in-frame clones, with some not included. Of around 650,000 clones listed, about 96% are singletons. Sequencing was done on a sample of naive CD8+ T cells sorted from blood. Receptor source: a woman aged 25-40 years in good health. Each CDR3 is given with its conserved first and last residue. The D gene is left open where the match is weak. Expanded clones are given a class, and other clones once, few, many or no size at all.

d_call cdr3_length j_call v_call clone_size cdr3_aa cdr3_nt
. 13 TRBJ1-1 TRBV2 once CASKSTANTEAFF TGTGCCAGCAAATCGACAGCGAACACTGAAGCTTTCTTT
. 14 TRBJ1-1 TRBV15 . CATSRGGGNTEAFF TGTGCCACCAGCAGAGGAGGCGGGAACACTGAAGCTTTCTTT
. 13 TRBJ2-7 TRBV4-1 . CASSPRLYYEQYF TGCGCCAGCAGCCCCCGACTGTACTACGAGCAGTACTTC
TRBD2 15 TRBJ2-7 TRBV10-1 . CASSEASGSSYEQYF TGCGCCAGCAGTGAGGCTAGCGGGAGCTCCTACGAGCAGTACTTC
TRBD2 17 TRBJ2-1 TRBV5-1 once CASSALRAGAIYNEQFF TGCGCCAGCAGCGCACTTCGGGCGGGAGCTATCTACAATGAGCAGTTCTTC
TRBD2 17 TRBJ2-1 TRBV28 . CASSLLVAGGLANEQFF TGTGCCAGCAGTTTACTAGTAGCGGGAGGGTTGGCCAATGAGCAGTTCTTC
. 14 TRBJ1-2 TRBV6-5 . CASSYSAGALGYTF TGTGCCAGCAGTTACTCGGCAGGGGCCCTTGGCTACACCTTC
. 11 TRBJ2-7 TRBV6-5 . CASSYRYEQYF TGTGCCAGCAGTTACCGGTACGAGCAGTACTTC
TRBD1 12 TRBJ2-1 TRBV6-5 . CASSQGDGEQFF TGTGCCAGCAGTCAGGGGGATGGTGAGCAGTTCTTC
TRBD1 16 TRBJ1-1 TRBV7-2 . CASSSRQGWMDAEAFF TGTGCCAGCAGCTCCCGACAGGGTTGGATGGACGCTGAAGCTTTCTTT
TRBD2 15 TRBJ2-3 TRBV2 once CASSSPSGRTDTQYF TGTGCCAGCAGCTCACCTAGCGGGAGGACAGATACGCAGTATTTT
. 14 TRBJ2-2 TRBV29-1 . CSIEAERSPGELFF TGCAGCATAGAAGCGGAAAGATCTCCCGGGGAGCTGTTTTTT
. 11 TRBJ1-1 TRBV6-5 . CASSYAGKAFF TGTGCCAGCAGTTACGCAGGGAAAGCTTTCTTT
TRBD1 18 TRBJ1-1 TRBV7-2 . CASSLTPGQGSGNTEAFF TGTGCCAGCAGCTTAACCCCCGGACAGGGTAGTGGAAACACTGAAGCTTTCTTT
. 15 TRBJ2-7 TRBV4-1 . CASSQEQALAYEQYF TGCGCCAGCAGCCAGGAACAGGCACTAGCCTACGAGCAGTACTTC
. 14 TRBJ2-1 TRBV9 . CASSVDGDYNEQFF TGTGCCAGCAGCGTAGACGGGGACTACAATGAGCAGTTCTTC
. 13 TRBJ2-7 TRBV27 . CASSLSPGHEQYF TGTGCCAGCAGTTTATCGCCGGGGCACGAGCAGTACTTC
. 13 TRBJ2-7 TRBV7-9 . CASSSLKLFEQYF TGTGCCAGCAGCTCGCTAAAGTTGTTCGAGCAGTACTTC
TRBD2 18 TRBJ2-5 TRBV5-6 . CASSLRLAGGLLGETQYF TGTGCCAGCAGTCTTAGACTAGCGGGAGGGCTGCTAGGAGAGACCCAGTACTTC
. 15 TRBJ1-4 TRBV27 . CASSPSDGTNEKLFF TGTGCCAGCAGTCCATCGGACGGAACTAATGAAAAACTGTTTTTT
TRBD2 15 TRBJ2-7 TRBV7-8 . CASSAGLAGLYEQYF TGTGCCAGCAGCGCCGGACTAGCGGGACTGTATGAGCAGTACTTC
. 14 TRBJ2-1 TRBV5-6 . CASSSGTGYNEQFF TGTGCCAGCAGCTCCGGGACTGGATACAATGAGCAGTTCTTC
. 13 TRBJ2-2 TRBV28 . CASSFPNTGELFF TGTGCCAGCAGTTTCCCGAACACCGGGGAGCTGTTTTTT
. 12 TRBJ2-7 TRBV30 . CAWSWGTYEQYF TGTGCCTGGAGTTGGGGGACCTACGAGCAGTACTTC
. 14 TRBJ2-3 TRBV5-6 . CASSEAVGTDTQYF TGTGCCAGCAGCGAGGCGGTCGGCACAGATACGCAGTATTTT
TRBD2 16 TRBJ2-1 TRBV11-2 . CASSLISGSFLNEQFF TGTGCCAGCAGCTTAATTAGCGGGAGCTTTCTCAATGAGCAGTTCTTC
TRBD1 14 TRBJ1-1 TRBV7-6 . CASSNAGGINEAFF TGTGCCAGCAGCAACGCAGGGGGTATTAATGAAGCTTTCTTT
. 12 TRBJ2-1 TRBV27 . CASIGGSNEQFF TGTGCCAGCATCGGAGGGAGCAATGAGCAGTTCTTC
. 16 TRBJ2-2 TRBV27 . CASSLSRETNTGELFF TGTGCCAGCAGCCTAAGCAGGGAGACGAACACCGGGGAGCTGTTTTTT
. 14 TRBJ2-7 TRBV7-9 . CASSLGTRAYEQYF TGTGCCAGCAGCTTAGGGACACGAGCCTACGAGCAGTACTTC
TRBD2 12 TRBJ2-1 TRBV28 . CASAGAGNEQFF TGTGCCAGCGCGGGAGCTGGTAATGAGCAGTTCTTC
. 14 TRBJ2-1 TRBV30 once CAWSVSRELNEQFF TGTGCCTGGAGTGTATCCCGGGAGTTGAATGAGCAGTTCTTC
TRBD1 17 TRBJ1-5 TRBV4-1 . CASSQVKLTGSNQPQHF TGCGCCAGCAGCCAAGTCAAGCTGACAGGGTCCAATCAGCCCCAGCATTTT
. 16 TRBJ1-2 TRBV19 . CASSIGFQRGNYGYTF TGTGCCAGTAGTATAGGTTTCCAACGGGGGAACTATGGCTACACCTTC
. 14 TRBJ2-7 TRBV19 . CASSIGTDAYEQYF TGTGCCAGTAGTATAGGGACAGACGCCTACGAGCAGTACTTC
TRBD2 20 TRBJ2-1 TRBV11-3 . CASSLTSGSWLSSPYNEQFF TGTGCCAGCAGCTTAACTAGCGGGAGCTGGTTGAGTTCGCCCTACAATGAGCAGTTCTTC
TRBD2 14 TRBJ2-3 TRBV6-6 . CASSRSGNTDTQYF TGTGCCAGCAGCCGTAGCGGGAACACAGATACGCAGTATTTT
TRBD2 12 TRBJ2-2 TRBV27 . CASSGGAGELFF TGTGCCAGCAGCGGGGGGGCCGGGGAGCTGTTTTTT
TRBD1 12 TRBJ2-7 TRBV29-1 . CSVRAGGYEQYF TGCAGCGTTAGGGCAGGGGGCTACGAGCAGTACTTC